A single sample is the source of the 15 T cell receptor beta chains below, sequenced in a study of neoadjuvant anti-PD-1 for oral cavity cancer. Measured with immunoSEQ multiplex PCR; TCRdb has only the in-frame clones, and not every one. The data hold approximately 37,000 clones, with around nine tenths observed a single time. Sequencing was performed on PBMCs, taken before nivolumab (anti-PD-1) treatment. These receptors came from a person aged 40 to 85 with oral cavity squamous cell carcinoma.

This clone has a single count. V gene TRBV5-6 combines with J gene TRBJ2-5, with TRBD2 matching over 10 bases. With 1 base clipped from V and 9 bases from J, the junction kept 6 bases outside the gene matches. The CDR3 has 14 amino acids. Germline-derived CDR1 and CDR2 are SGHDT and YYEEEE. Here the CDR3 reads CASSLSSGGSAQYF. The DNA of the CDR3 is TGTGCCAGCAGCTTGTCTAGCGGGGGTTCGGCCCAGTACTTC.

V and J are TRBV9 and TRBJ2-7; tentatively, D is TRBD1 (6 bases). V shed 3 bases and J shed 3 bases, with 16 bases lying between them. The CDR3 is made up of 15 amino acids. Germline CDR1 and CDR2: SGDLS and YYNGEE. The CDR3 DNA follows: TGTGCCAGCAGCGCAGTGCCGGGACAAGGCTACGAGCAGTACTTC. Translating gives CASSAVPGQGYEQYF. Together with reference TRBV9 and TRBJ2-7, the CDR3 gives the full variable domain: DSGVTQTPKHLITATGQRVTLRCSPRSGDLSVYWYQQSLDQGLQFLIQYYNGEERAKGNILERFSAQQFPDLHSELNLSSLELGDSALYFCASSAVPGQGYEQYFGPGTRLTVT.

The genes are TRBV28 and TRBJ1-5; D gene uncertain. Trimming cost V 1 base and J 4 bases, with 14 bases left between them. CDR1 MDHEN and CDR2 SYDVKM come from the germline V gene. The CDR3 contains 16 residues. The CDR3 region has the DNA TGTGCCAGCAGTTTATCCCCCGCCCGGCCAAATCAGCCCCAGCATTTT. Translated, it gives CASSLSPARPNQPQHF.

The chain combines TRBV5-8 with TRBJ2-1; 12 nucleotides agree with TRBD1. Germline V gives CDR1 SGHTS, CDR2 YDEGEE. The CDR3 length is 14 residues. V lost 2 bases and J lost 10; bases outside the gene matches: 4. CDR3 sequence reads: CASSLGTGGGEQFF. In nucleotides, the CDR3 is TGTGCCAGCAGCTTAGGGACAGGGGGCGGAGAGCAGTTCTTC.

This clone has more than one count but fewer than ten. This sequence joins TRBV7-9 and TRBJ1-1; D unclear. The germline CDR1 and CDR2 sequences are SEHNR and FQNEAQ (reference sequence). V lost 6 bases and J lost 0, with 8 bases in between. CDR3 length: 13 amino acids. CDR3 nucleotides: TGTGCCAGCAGTTCTCAGGTGAACACTGAAGCTTTCTTT. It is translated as CASSSQVNTEAFF. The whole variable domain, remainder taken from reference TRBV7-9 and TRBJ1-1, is DTGVSQNPRHKITKRGQNVTFRCDPISEHNRLYWYRQTLGQGPEFLTYFQNEAQLEKSRLLSDRFSAERPKGSFSTLEIQRTEQGDSAMYLCASSSQVNTEAFFGQGTRLTVV.

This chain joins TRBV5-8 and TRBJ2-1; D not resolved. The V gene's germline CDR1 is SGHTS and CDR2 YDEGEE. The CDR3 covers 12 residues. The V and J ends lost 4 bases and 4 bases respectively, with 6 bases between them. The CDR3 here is CASSGSYNEQFF. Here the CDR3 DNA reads TGTGCCAGCAGCGGAAGTTACAATGAGCAGTTCTTC.

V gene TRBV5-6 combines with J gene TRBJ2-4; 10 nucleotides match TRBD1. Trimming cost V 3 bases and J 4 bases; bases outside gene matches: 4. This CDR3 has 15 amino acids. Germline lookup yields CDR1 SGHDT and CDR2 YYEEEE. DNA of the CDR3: TGTGCCAGCAGCTCACCGGGACAGGGGAAAAACATTCAGTACTTC. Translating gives CASSSPGQGKNIQYF.

CDR3 DNA: TGTGCCAGTTCTCAGGGGCTTCTCTCCTACGAGCAGTACTTC. Encoded protein: CASSQGLLSYEQYF. V gene TRBV27 combines with J gene TRBJ2-7; D perhaps matches TRBD1 (6 bases). Germline V gene sequence: CDR1 MNHEY, CDR2 SMNVEV (reference sequence). The CDR3 runs to 14 residues. V was shortened by 9 bases and J by 0 bases, with 15 bases between the two germline ends.

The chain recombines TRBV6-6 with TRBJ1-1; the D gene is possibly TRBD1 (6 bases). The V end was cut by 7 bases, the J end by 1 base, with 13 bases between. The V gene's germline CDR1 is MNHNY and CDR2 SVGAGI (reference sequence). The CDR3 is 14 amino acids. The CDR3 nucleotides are TGTGCCAGCACCGGACAACAGGGGAACACTGAAGCTTTCTTT. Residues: CASTGQQGNTEAFF.

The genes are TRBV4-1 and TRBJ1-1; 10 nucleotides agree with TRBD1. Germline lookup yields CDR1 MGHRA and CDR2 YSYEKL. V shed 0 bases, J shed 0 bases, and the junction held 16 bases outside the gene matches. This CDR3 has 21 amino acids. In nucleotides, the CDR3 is TGCGCCAGCAGCCAAGATCGAGAGATAGGGGACAGGGGCCGTATGAACACTGAAGCTTTCTTT. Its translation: CASSQDREIGDRGRMNTEAFF.

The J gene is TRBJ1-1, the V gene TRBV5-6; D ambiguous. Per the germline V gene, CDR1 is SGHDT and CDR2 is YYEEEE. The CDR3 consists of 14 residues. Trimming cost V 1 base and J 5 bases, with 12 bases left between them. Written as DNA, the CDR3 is TGTGCCAGCAGCTTGTGGGCTCTAGGAACTGAAGCTTTCTTT. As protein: CASSLWALGTEAFF. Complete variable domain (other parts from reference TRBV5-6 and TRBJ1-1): DAGVTQSPTHLIKTRGQQVTLRCSPKSGHDTVSWYQQALGQGPQFIFQYYEEEERQRGNFPDRFSGHQFPNYSSELNVNALLLGDSALYLCASSLWALGTEAFFGQGTRLTVV.

The CDR3 here is CASSAQGAKEPQHF. CDR3 DNA sequence: TGTGCCAGCAGCGCTCAGGGGGCTAAGGAGCCCCAGCATTTT. The chain recombines TRBV9 with TRBJ1-5; 8 bases map to TRBD1. The CDR3 is made up of 14 amino acids. CDR1 and CDR2 (germline): SGDLS, YYNGEE. With V trimmed by 3 bases and J by 8 bases, 7 bases remained unmatched.

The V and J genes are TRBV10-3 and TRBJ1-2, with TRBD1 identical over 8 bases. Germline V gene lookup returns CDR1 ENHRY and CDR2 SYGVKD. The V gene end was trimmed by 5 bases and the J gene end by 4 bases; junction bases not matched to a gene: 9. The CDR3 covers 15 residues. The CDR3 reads CAISLTGARGYGYTF. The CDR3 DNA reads TGTGCCATCAGTTTGACAGGGGCCCGAGGCTATGGCTACACCTTC.

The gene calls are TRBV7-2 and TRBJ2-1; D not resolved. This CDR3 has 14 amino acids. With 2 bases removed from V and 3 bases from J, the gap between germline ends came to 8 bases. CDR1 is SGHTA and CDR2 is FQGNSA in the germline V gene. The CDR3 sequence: CASSLMHLYNEQFF. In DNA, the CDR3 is TGTGCCAGCAGCTTAATGCACCTCTACAATGAGCAGTTCTTC. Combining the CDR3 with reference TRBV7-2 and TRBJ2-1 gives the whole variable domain GAGVSQSPSNKVTEKGKDVELRCDPISGHTALYWYRQSLGQGLEFLIYFQGNSAPDKSGLPSDRFSAERTGGSVSTLTIQRTQQEDSAVYLCASSLMHLYNEQFFGPGTRLTVL.

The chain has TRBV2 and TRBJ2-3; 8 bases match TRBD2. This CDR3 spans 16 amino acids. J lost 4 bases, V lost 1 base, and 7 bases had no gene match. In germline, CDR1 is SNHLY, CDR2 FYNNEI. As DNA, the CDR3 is TGTGCCAGCAGTGAAGGGGCGGGGGGCCAGGCAGATACGCAGTATTTT. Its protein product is CASSEGAGGQADTQYF.